The rows below give T cell receptor beta chains drawn from one sample of a study of early T cells in non-severe SARS-CoV-2 infection. MiXCR was run by TCRdb on the 5' RACE reads, yielding one entry per CDR3 protein. The sample shows fewer than 35,000 distinct CDR3 sequences, about 5.7% of them seen only once. Sequencing was carried out using whole blood. These receptors all stem from an adult who was a healthcare worker with PCR-confirmed SARS-CoV-2 infection or an uninfected control (not recorded which). CDR3s include the opening cysteine and the closing phenylalanine or tryptophan. D genes are given only for firm matches. Only some rows state a clone size, as once, few, many or a class for expanded clones.

len,d_gene,abundance,j_gene,v_gene,CDR3aa,CDR3nt
16,TRBD2,.,TRBJ2-4,TRBV5-1,CASSLDSGRAINIQYF,TGCGCCAGCAGCTTGGATAGCGGGAGGGCGATAAACATTCAGTACTTC
13,.,many,TRBJ2-1,TRBV20-1,CSARLVGDNEQFF,TGCAGTGCACGACTAGTGGGGGACAATGAGCAGTTCTTC
16,.,many,TRBJ2-1,TRBV28,CASSRTGPRLVSAPGF,TGTGCCAGCAGTCGTACGGGCCCGAGACTAGTTTCGGCACCGGGGTTC
14,.,few,TRBJ2-1,TRBV28,CASSLPGQYNEQFF,TGTGCCAGCAGTCTCCCGGGGCAATACAATGAGCAGTTCTTC
17,TRBD2,many,TRBJ2-2,TRBV27,CASSSEWSGENTGELFF,TGTGCCAGCAGTTCGGAATGGAGCGGGGAGAACACCGGGGAGCTGTTTTTT
14,TRBD1,few,TRBJ1-2,TRBV20-1,CSARVPGTVYGYTF,TGCAGTGCTAGAGTCCCAGGGACAGTCTATGGCTACACCTTC
13,.,many,TRBJ1-1,TRBV27,CASSPPTREKAFF,TGTGCCAGCAGCCCCCCAACCCGAGAAAAAGCTTTCTTT
15,.,many,TRBJ2-7,TRBV9,CASSVSGTLLYEQYF,TGTGCCAGCAGCGTTTCCGGGACCCTTCTCTACGAGCAGTACTTC
13,TRBD1,many,TRBJ1-2,TRBV28,CASSQGQRNRYTF,TGTGCCAGCAGTCAGGGACAGAGAAATCGCTACACCTTC
14,TRBD2,many,TRBJ2-1,TRBV7-2,CASSRRSSGREQFF,TGTGCCAGCAGCCGACGATCTAGCGGGAGGGAGCAGTTCTTC
14,TRBD1,many,TRBJ1-4,TRBV7-8,CASSFRTGGGKLFF,TGTGCCAGCAGCTTTCGGACAGGGGGGGGAAAACTGTTTTTT
14,.,many,TRBJ2-3,TRBV20-1,CSARVQGRTDTQYF,TGCAGTGCTAGAGTGCAGGGCCGCACAGATACGCAGTATTTT
15,.,many,TRBJ2-2,TRBV28,CASSLAVSNTGELFF,TGTGCCAGCAGTTTGGCCGTATCCAACACCGGGGAGCTTTTTTTT
15,TRBD2,many,TRBJ2-1,TRBV11-2,CASSLVLAGGDEQFF,TGCGCCAGCAGCTTGGTGTTAGCGGGAGGCGATGAGCAGTTCTTC
14,.,many,TRBJ1-5,TRBV20-1,CSAQLHTSNQPQHF,TGCAGTGCCCAACTCCATACAAGCAATCAGCCCCAGCATTTT
12,.,few,TRBJ2-4,TRBV28,CASRVEGDIQYF,TGTGCCAGCAGGGTCGAGGGAGACATTCAGTACTTC
15,.,few,TRBJ2-7,TRBV28,CASSLGLTAAYEQYF,TGTGCCAGCAGTTTGGGGTTGACGGCGGCTTACGAGCAGTACTTC
15,.,many,TRBJ1-2,TRBV6-5,CASSYSGPSNYGYTF,TGTGCCAGCAGTTACTCGGGACCTAGTAACTATGGCTACACCTTC
13,.,many,TRBJ1-1,TRBV20-1,CSAWTLQNTEAFF,TGCAGTGCTTGGACCCTACAGAACACTGAAGCTTTCTTT
16,TRBD2,.,TRBJ2-5,TRBV11-2,CASSLSLAGGAETQYF,TGTGCCAGCAGCTTATCACTAGCGGGTGGGGCAGAGACCCAGTACTTC
12,.,.,TRBJ2-6,TRBV28,CASSSGANVLTF,TGTGCCAGCAGTTCCGGGGCCAACGTCCTGACTTTC
13,TRBD1,few,TRBJ2-7,TRBV28,CASSQGQSYEQYF,TGTGCCAGCAGCCAGGGACAGTCCTACGAGCAGTACTTC
15,.,many,TRBJ2-7,TRBV29-1,CSVDTSGPPAYEQYF,TGCAGCGTTGATACCTCGGGCCCACCAGCCTACGAGCAGTACTTC
12,.,few,TRBJ2-7,TRBV18,CASSPRGPEQYF,TGTGCCAGCTCACCCCGGGGGCCCGAGCAGTACTTC
15,TRBD2,few,TRBJ2-1,TRBV20-1,CSARLGLATYNEQFF,TGCAGTGCTAGATTAGGACTAGCCACCTACAATGAGCAGTTCTTC
15,.,many,TRBJ2-5,TRBV28,CASSPARGTEETQYF,TGTGCCAGCAGCCCAGCCCGGGGGACAGAAGAGACCCAGTACTTC
14,TRBD1,few,TRBJ2-7,TRBV2,CASSAMTGSNEQYF,TGTGCCAGCAGTGCCATGACAGGGTCCAACGAGCAGTACTTC